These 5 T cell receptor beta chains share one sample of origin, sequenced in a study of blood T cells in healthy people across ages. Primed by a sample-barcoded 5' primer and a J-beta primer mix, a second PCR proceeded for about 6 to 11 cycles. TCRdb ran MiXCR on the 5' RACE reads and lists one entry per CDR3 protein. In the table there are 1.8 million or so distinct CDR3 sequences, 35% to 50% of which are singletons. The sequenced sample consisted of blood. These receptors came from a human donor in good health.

The CDR3 sequence: CSASSRMGANQPQHF. The CDR3 DNA follows: TGCAGTGCTAGCTCCAGGATGGGGGCTAATCAGCCCCAGCATTTT. V gene TRBV20-1 combines with J gene TRBJ1-5; D is possibly TRBD1 (6 bases). Trimming removed 3 bases at V and 4 bases at J, with 16 bases between. The CDR3 extends over 15 amino acids. Germline-derived CDR1 and CDR2 are DFQATT and SNEGSKA (reference sequence).

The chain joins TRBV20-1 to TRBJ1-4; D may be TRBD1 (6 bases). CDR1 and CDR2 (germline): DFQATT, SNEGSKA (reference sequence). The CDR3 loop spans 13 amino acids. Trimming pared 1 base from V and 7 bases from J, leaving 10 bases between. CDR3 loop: CSARAQGLEKLFF. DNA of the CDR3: TGCAGTGCTAGAGCACAGGGCCTTGAAAAACTGTTTTTT.

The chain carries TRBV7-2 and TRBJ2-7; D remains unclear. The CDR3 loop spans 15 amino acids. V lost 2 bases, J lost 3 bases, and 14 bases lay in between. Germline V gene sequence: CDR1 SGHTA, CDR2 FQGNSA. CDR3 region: CASSLNSAGYYEQYF. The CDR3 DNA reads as TGTGCCAGCAGCTTAAATTCGGCTGGCTACTACGAGCAGTACTTC.

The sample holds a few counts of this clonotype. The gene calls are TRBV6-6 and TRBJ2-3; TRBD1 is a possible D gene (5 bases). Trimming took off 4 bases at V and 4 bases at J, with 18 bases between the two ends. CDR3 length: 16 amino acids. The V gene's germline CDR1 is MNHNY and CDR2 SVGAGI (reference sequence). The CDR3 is CASSSAGPSPPDTQYF. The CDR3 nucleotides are TGTGCCAGCAGTTCCGCAGGGCCCTCACCGCCAGATACGCAGTATTTT.

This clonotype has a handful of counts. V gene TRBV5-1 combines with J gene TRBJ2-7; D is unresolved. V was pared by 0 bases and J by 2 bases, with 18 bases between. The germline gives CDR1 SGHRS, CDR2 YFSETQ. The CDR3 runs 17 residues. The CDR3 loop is CASSLGSDYRLTYEQYF. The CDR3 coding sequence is TGCGCCAGCAGCTTGGGGTCAGATTATCGGCTTACCTACGAGCAGTACTTC.